These 23 T cell receptor beta chains share one sample of origin, sequenced in a study of human T cells and chemical hapten exposure. The time point denotes: pre-sensitization, week 0. Described treatment: therapeutic diphenylcyclopropenone sensitization with weekly scalp DPC. One entry per CDR3 protein results from TCRdb running MiXCR on the RACE reads. The repertoire holds under 90,000 distinct CDR3 sequences, with 8% to 10% as singletons. The sample in question was whole blood, obtained in connection with sensitization to the hapten diphenylcyclopropenone (DPC). These receptors were taken from a woman aged 40 to 55 with alopecia areata. Some clones in this sample may be carry-over from other donors' samples.

A few counts support this clonotype. The chain carries TRBV27 and TRBJ2-3; tentative D call: TRBD2 (5 bases). Trimming shortened V by 3 bases and J by 0 bases, and 10 bases separated the two germline ends. Germline loops: CDR1 MNHEY, CDR2 SMNVEV (reference sequence). The CDR3 has 15 amino acids. The CDR3 reads CASSFREDSTDTQYF. The CDR3 DNA reads as TGTGCCAGCAGTTTTCGGGAAGATAGCACAGATACGCAGTATTTT.

In this sample, this clonotype turned up many times. This chain uses TRBV7-2 with TRBJ2-5; no reliable D call. Trimming cost V 5 bases and J 0 bases, with 7 bases left between them. Germline assignment: CDR1 SGHTA and CDR2 FQGNSA. CDR3 length equals 13 residues. The CDR3: CASSPGNQETQYF. Written as DNA, the CDR3 is TGTGCCAGCAGCCCGGGTAACCAAGAGACCCAGTACTTC. The variable domain in full, completed from reference TRBV7-2 and TRBJ2-5, reads GAGVSQSPSNKVTEKGKDVELRCDPISGHTALYWYRQSLGQGLEFLIYFQGNSAPDKSGLPSDRFSAERTGGSVSTLTIQRTQQEDSAVYLCASSPGNQETQYFGPGTRLLVL.

This clonotype was counted at least ten times. The chain combines TRBV20-1 with TRBJ2-1; 10 bases agree with TRBD2. V lost 6 bases to trimming and J lost 7 bases; unmatched junction nucleotides: 15. Germline V gene data show CDR1 as DFQATT and CDR2 as SNEGSKA (reference sequence). This CDR3 has 16 residues. CDR3 loop: CSARPAGGPRVNEQFF. CDR3 DNA sequence: TGCAGTGCCAGACCAGCGGGGGGGCCTCGTGTGAATGAGCAGTTCTTC.

This clonotype was found many times. The J gene is TRBJ1-1, the V gene TRBV20-1; D remains unclear. Trimming removed 5 bases from V and 3 bases from J, with 16 bases in between. CDR1 is DFQATT and CDR2 is SNEGSKA in the germline V gene (reference sequence). The CDR3 runs to 14 residues. The CDR3 region has the DNA TGCAGTGCTTCAGCAGGTTCCTGGGACACTGAAGCTTTCTTT. This sequence encodes CSASAGSWDTEAFF.

Only a few counts were recorded for this clonotype. This chain links TRBV6-5 with TRBJ2-7; 7 bases are shared with TRBD2. Germline V gives CDR1 MNHEY, CDR2 SVGAGI. This CDR3 spans 18 amino acids. The J segment lost 2 bases and the V segment lost 2 bases, leaving 15 bases of the junction unmatched. This CDR3 is CASSYTSLGGGRTYEQYF. CDR3 DNA: TGTGCCAGCAGTTACACGAGCCTCGGCGGGGGTCGAACCTACGAGCAGTACTTC.

Comment on this clonotype: A read error is possible here, since a much larger clone lies one base away. The chain couples TRBV25-1 to TRBJ2-7, with D possibly called TRBD1 or TRBD2 (5 bases each). The CDR3 spans 15 residues. With 1 base removed from V and 0 bases from J, the gap between germline ends came to 10 bases. CDR1 and CDR2 (germline): MGHDK, SYGVNS. This CDR3 is CASSESGAASYEQYF. CDR3 DNA sequence: TGTGCCAGCAGTGAATCCGGGGCAGCCTCCTACGAGCAGTACTTC.

This clonotype occurred a few times. The rearrangement uses TRBV28 and TRBJ2-1; tentative D call: TRBD1 (6 bases). V lost 6 bases and J lost 4, with 13 bases in between. The CDR3 covers 14 residues. Germline lookup yields CDR1 MDHEN and CDR2 SYDVKM. CDR3: CASSRGQTYNEQFF. CDR3 nucleotide sequence: TGTGCCAGCAGCCGCGGACAGACATACAATGAGCAGTTCTTC.

This clonotype was detected a few times. This chain uses TRBV20-1 with TRBJ2-1; 9 nucleotides align to TRBD1. Per germline, CDR1 DFQATT and CDR2 SNEGSKA (reference sequence). Trimming took 1 base from V and 8 from J; bases not matched to a gene: 3. The CDR3 runs 13 residues. CDR3 amino acids: CSARGTGDHEQFF. Written as DNA, the CDR3 is TGCAGTGCTAGAGGGACAGGGGACCATGAGCAGTTCTTC.

Many counts were recorded for this clonotype. V usage is TRBV7-3 and J usage is TRBJ2-1; D is undetermined. The CDR3 totals 13 residues. Germline CDR1 reads SGHTA; CDR2 reads FQGTGA. Trimming cost V 3 bases and J 8 bases, with 11 bases left between them. In DNA, the CDR3 is TGTGCCAGCAGCTTTAGAGAAGGTGATGAGCAGTTCTTC. It translates to CASSFREGDEQFF. The variable domain in full, completed from reference TRBV7-3 and TRBJ2-1, reads GAGVSQTPSNKVTEKGKYVELRCDPISGHTALYWYRQSLGQGPEFLIYFQGTGAADDSGLPNDRFFAVRPEGSVSTLKIQRTERGDSAVYLCASSFREGDEQFFGPGTRLTVL.

The chain links TRBV4-2 to TRBJ2-3; D not resolved. The CDR3 runs 16 residues. Deletions cut 3 bases from V and 1 base from J, with 14 bases between. Germline CDR1 is LGHNA and CDR2 is YNFKEQ. CDR3 sequence reads: CASSQEDSMGTDTQYF. The CDR3 nucleotides read TGTGCCAGCAGCCAGGAAGACTCTATGGGCACAGATACGCAGTATTTT.

This clonotype was seen at least ten times. The chain couples TRBV5-1 to TRBJ2-5; perhaps TRBD2 as D (5 bases). The CDR3 totals 14 residues. The germline V and J ends were trimmed by 0 bases and 5 bases, with 11 bases remaining between them. Germline V gives CDR1 SGHRS, CDR2 YFSETQ. The chain's CDR3 is CASSLGVAWETQYF. In DNA form, the CDR3 reads TGCGCCAGCAGCTTGGGGGTAGCGTGGGAGACCCAGTACTTC. Combining the CDR3 with reference TRBV5-1 and TRBJ2-5 gives the whole variable domain KAGVTQTPRYLIKTRGQQVTLSCSPISGHRSVSWYQQTPGQGLQFLFEYFSETQRNKGNFPGRFSGRQFSNSRSEMNVSTLELGDSALYLCASSLGVAWETQYFGPGTRLLVL.

The rearrangement links TRBV7-9 to TRBJ1-3; D unresolved. The CDR3 is 11 amino acids. Trimming removed 3 bases from V and 7 bases from J, with 4 bases in between. Germline V gene sequence: CDR1 SEHNR, CDR2 FQNEAQ (reference sequence). The CDR3 region is CASSFRNTIYF. DNA of the CDR3: TGTGCCAGCAGCTTTAGGAACACCATATATTTT.

This clonotype was seen many times. This rearrangement joins TRBV9 to TRBJ2-1; TRBD1 is a possible D gene (5 bases). Trimming cost V 0 bases and J 1 base, with 11 bases left between them. This CDR3 spans 16 amino acids. From germline, CDR1 is SGDLS and CDR2 YYNGEE. CDR3 DNA sequence: TGTGCCAGCAGCGTAGAAGGGGCATTGTCCTACAATGAGCAGTTCTTC. This translates into CASSVEGALSYNEQFF. The full variable domain, rest sourced from reference TRBV9 and TRBJ2-1, is DSGVTQTPKHLITATGQRVTLRCSPRSGDLSVYWYQQSLDQGLQFLIQYYNGEERAKGNILERFSAQQFPDLHSELNLSSLELGDSALYFCASSVEGALSYNEQFFGPGTRLTVL.

There are a few counts of this clonotype. The chain couples TRBV20-1 to TRBJ2-3; 9 bases are shared with TRBD2. The germline V gene encodes CDR1 DFQATT and CDR2 SNEGSKA (reference sequence). The CDR3 is 19 residues long. Here the CDR3 DNA reads TGCAGCTTCAATCATCCCACAGCGGGGGGCGGTGCTAGCACAGATACGCAGTATTTT. Translation gives CSFNHPTAGGGASTDTQYF.

A few counts support this clonotype. The gene calls are TRBV5-1 and TRBJ1-2; TRBD1 agrees at 8 bases. V trimming: 5 bases; J trimming: 7 bases; junction bases outside the gene matches: 13. The CDR3 sequence is 15 residues long. The V gene's germline CDR1 is SGHRS and CDR2 YFSETQ. The CDR3 bases are TGCGCCAGCAGACCCCTCGGACAGGGCAAGAGTGGCTACACCTTC. Translating gives CASRPLGQGKSGYTF.

A word on this clonotype: Given a much more abundant clone one base away, this may be a read error. The chain is built from TRBV7-2 and TRBJ2-3; D is unresolved. V dropped 7 bases and J dropped 1 base, with 12 bases sitting between them. The CDR3 has 14 residues. Germline V gene sequence: CDR1 SGHTA, CDR2 FQGNSA. The CDR3 nucleotides are TGTGCCAGCACTCTTTCCGCGGGCACAGATACGCAGTATTTT. This codes for CASTLSAGTDTQYF. Full variable domain (rest looked up from reference TRBV7-2 and TRBJ2-3): GAGVSQSPSNKVTEKGKDVELRCDPISGHTALYWYRQSLGQGLEFLIYFQGNSAPDKSGLPSDRFSAERTGGSVSTLTIQRTQQEDSAVYLCASTLSAGTDTQYFGPGTRLTVL.

This clonotype was recorded many times. The rearrangement uses TRBV11-2 and TRBJ1-4; 7 bases are shared with TRBD1. CDR1 is SGHAT and CDR2 is FQNNGV in the germline V gene. The junction had 9 bases not matched to a gene; V was cut back by 5 bases and J by 0 bases. CDR3 length: 17 amino acids. As DNA, the CDR3 is TGTGCCAGCAGCCCGATCAGGGGGTTTTCAACTAATGAAAAACTGTTTTTT. Protein sequence: CASSPIRGFSTNEKLFF.

This clonotype showed up many times. The V call is TRBV7-9, the J call TRBJ1-4; D is uncertain. CDR3 length equals 12 residues. Trimming removed 4 bases at V and 8 bases at J, with 8 bases between. Germline V gene sequence: CDR1 SEHNR, CDR2 FQNEAQ (reference sequence). The CDR3: CASSSHGEKLFF. The CDR3 DNA is TGTGCCAGCAGCTCGCATGGGGAAAAACTGTTTTTT.

This clonotype appeared a few times. This chain uses TRBV10-3 with TRBJ2-1, with D possibly being TRBD1 (6 bases). V dropped 3 bases and J dropped 8 bases, with 14 bases sitting between them. This CDR3 contains 14 residues. CDR1 and CDR2 (germline): ENHRY, SYGVKD. This CDR3 reads CAISDTRQADEQFF. In DNA form, the CDR3 reads TGTGCCATCAGTGATACTAGACAGGCCGATGAGCAGTTCTTC.

The chain has TRBV7-6 and TRBJ2-3, with D uncertain. The germline V gene encodes CDR1 SGHVS and CDR2 FNYEAQ. CDR3 size: 13 residues. Trimming pared 1 base from V and 4 bases from J, leaving 6 bases between. CDR3 region: CASSLEGPDTQYF. As DNA, the CDR3 is TGTGCCAGCAGCTTAGAGGGCCCAGATACGCAGTATTTT.

The chain has TRBV29-1 and TRBJ1-2; the D is unclear. Deletions cut 4 bases from V and 6 bases from J, with 9 bases between. CDR3 size: 11 residues. Germline V gives CDR1 SQVTM, CDR2 ANQGSEA. CDR3 DNA sequence: TGCAGCGTTGTGTATGGGAATGGCTACACCTTC. Amino acids: CSVVYGNGYTF.

The J gene is TRBJ2-3, the V gene TRBV12-3 or TRBV12-4; 7 bases match TRBD1. The CDR3 sequence is 14 residues long. The V and J ends lost 4 bases and 2 bases, in that order; junction bases with no gene match: 3. The CDR3 DNA reads as TGTGCCAGCAGTTGGGACAGCTACACAGATACGCAGTATTTT. Protein: CASSWDSYTDTQYF.

This clonotype was observed many times. V and J are TRBV9 and TRBJ2-7, with 12 bases that match TRBD1. The junction had 15 bases not matched to a gene; V was cut back by 0 bases and J by 5 bases. From germline, CDR1 is SGDLS and CDR2 YYNGEE. The CDR3 consists of 19 residues. For the CDR3, the DNA is TGTGCCAGCAGCGTAGAAGAAGGGTTACCGGGACAGGGGGCAAACGAGCAGTACTTC. Amino acids: CASSVEEGLPGQGANEQYF.